This entry describes one T cell receptor (beta chain). The data are from a study of cytotoxic CD8 clonotypes in ibrutinib-treated CLL. This CDR3 spans 17 amino acids. J was trimmed by 5 bases and V by 2 bases; bases with no gene match: 9. CDR1 and CDR2 from the germline V gene are LGHNA and YSLEER. As input for TCR beta libraries, roughly 2 micrograms of genomic DNA came from cryopreserved PBMCs. Sequenced by immunoSEQ multiplex PCR; TCRdb stores in-frame clones only, minus some. The data hold 190,000 or so clones, with around three quarters observed a single time. This receptor was obtained from a human donor with chronic lymphocytic leukemia. The sequenced sample was PBMCs, obtained after 24 months of ibrutinib treatment. The gene calls are TRBV4-3 and TRBJ2-5; 12 bases map to TRBD2. CDR3 region: CASSQWTSGVSRETQYF. DNA for the CDR3: TGCGCCAGCAGCCAATGGACTAGCGGGGTGTCCCGGGAGACCCAGTACTTC.